This T cell receptor beta chain was obtained from a study of cytomegalovirus exposure and HLA in healthy donors. Points from the study as a whole: A few V segments could not be told apart, such as TRBV6-2 and TRBV6-3, and were left out. Most subjects had HLA-A and HLA-B alleles reportedly predicted accurately by TCR beta sequences.

Remarks on this clone: Its specificity is not known.

In the PCR, 60 Vbeta and 13 Jbeta primers were used. This table comes from immunoSEQ multiplex PCR, and its TCRdb copy is limited to in-frame clones, with some not included. The sample includes around 120,000 clones, over 60% of them seen just once. Looked up from germline, CDR1 is MNHEY and CDR2 is SMNVEV (reference sequence). The CDR3 is 14 residues long. The TCR originated in a middle-aged woman in good health and CMV-seronegative. V is TRBV27 and J is TRBJ2-5; D is possibly TRBD2 (6 bases). Judging by the DNA end, TRBJ2-7 fits better; the J call may be wrong. Material: PBMCs. The CDR3 is CASSFLATRYEQYF. CDR3 coding DNA: TGTGCCAGCAGTTTCCTAGCGACCCGCTACGAGCAGTACTTC.